One sample yielded the 13 T cell receptor beta chains listed below, sequenced in a study of STAT3 mutations in large granular lymphocyte leukemia. Findings of the study overall: In T-cell large granular lymphocyte leukemia, about half of patients showed multiple immunodominant subclonotypes.

Antigen specificity for these receptors is unknown. Using immunoSEQ multiplex PCR, the repertoire was profiled, and TCRdb retains in-frame clones only, with some absent. The sample holds approximately 9,800 clones, 70% to 90% seen once. Sequences were obtained from peripheral blood mononuclear cells. All receptors come from a man aged 55 to 70 with T-cell large granular lymphocyte leukemia. Some clones in this sample may be carry-over from other donors' samples.

The chain employs TRBV4-1 and TRBJ2-7, with 7 nucleotides matching TRBD2. The trim removed 0 bases at V and 2 bases at J, leaving 10 bases unmatched. CDR3 size: 17 residues. CDR1 is MGHRA and CDR2 is YSYEKL in the germline V gene. CDR3 sequence reads: CASSQEGLASGAYEQYF. The DNA for the CDR3 is TGCGCCAGCAGCCAAGAGGGGTTGGCTAGCGGCGCCTACGAGCAGTACTTC.

V usage is TRBV18 and J usage is TRBJ2-1; 10 nucleotides align to TRBD2. V gave up 3 bases and J gave up 7 bases; unmatched junction bases: 6. The CDR3 has 15 amino acids. The V gene's germline CDR1 is KGHSH and CDR2 LQKENI. DNA of the CDR3: TGTGCCAGCTCACCCTCTAGCGGGAGTCTTAATGAGCAGTTCTTC. This codes for CASSPSSGSLNEQFF.

The CDR3 protein is CASSLDGWGETQYF. DNA for the CDR3: TGTGCCAGCAGCTTAGATGGGTGGGGGGAGACCCAGTACTTC. The V and J genes are TRBV7-2 and TRBJ2-5, with D perhaps given as TRBD1 or TRBD2 (5 bases each). Trimming left V 1 base short and J 5 bases short, with 11 bases between. Germline loops: CDR1 SGHTA, CDR2 FQGNSA. This CDR3 has 14 residues.

This sequence joins TRBV29-1 and TRBJ2-5, with D unclear. Germline V gene data show CDR1 as SQVTM and CDR2 as ANQGSEA. This CDR3 spans 12 amino acids. Deletions cut 4 bases from V and 0 bases from J, with 6 bases between. CDR3 amino acids: CSVGQNQETQYF. The CDR3 bases are TGCAGCGTTGGGCAAAACCAAGAGACCCAGTACTTC.

This sequence joins TRBV5-1 and TRBJ2-3; 10 bases are shared with TRBD2. CDR1 is SGHRS, CDR2 YFSETQ, per germline. V was pared by 4 bases and J by 4 bases, with 3 bases of the junction left unmatched. The CDR3 contains 14 residues. CDR3 sequence: CASSPGLAADTQYF. The CDR3 nucleotides read TGCGCCAGCAGCCCAGGACTAGCGGCAGATACGCAGTATTTT.

The V gene is TRBV5-6, the J gene TRBJ2-5, with unresolved D. From germline, CDR1 is SGHDT and CDR2 YYEEEE. The CDR3 is 11 residues long. Trimming shortened V by 2 bases and J by 5 bases, and 4 bases separated the two germline ends. CDR3: CASSLRETQYF. In nucleotides, the CDR3 is TGTGCCAGCAGCTTAAGGGAGACCCAGTACTTC.

This clone was observed once. J is TRBJ2-5 and V is TRBV10-2; 8 bases match TRBD2. The CDR3 spans 15 residues. Trimming took 5 bases from V and 5 from J; bases not matched to a gene: 10. CDR1 is WSHSY, CDR2 SAAADI, per germline. The CDR3: CASSLRAPGGETQYF. For the CDR3, the DNA is TGCGCCAGCAGTCTCCGCGCTCCGGGAGGGGAGACCCAGTACTTC.

The gene calls are TRBV11-3 and TRBJ2-1; D is unclear. This CDR3 contains 11 residues. In germline, CDR1 is SGHNT, CDR2 YENEEA. V was trimmed by 4 bases and J by 7 bases, leaving 5 bases between them. CDR3 in amino acids: CASSSSNEQFF. The CDR3, as DNA: TGTGCCAGCAGCTCCTCTAATGAGCAGTTCTTC.

The chain uses TRBV6-1 and TRBJ1-2; D may be TRBD1 (6 bases). Trimming took 6 bases from V and 3 from J, leaving 17 bases between them. The germline V gene encodes CDR1 MNHNS and CDR2 SASEGT. CDR3 length: 15 amino acids. The CDR3 DNA follows: TGTGCCAGCAGCCTAGGGGGGGTCGGGGACTATGGCTACACCTTC. Amino acids: CASSLGGVGDYGYTF.

The chain combines TRBV5-1 with TRBJ1-3; weak D call: TRBD1 (5 bases). The V end was cut by 4 bases, the J end by 2 bases, with 13 bases between. Germline V CDR1 and CDR2: SGHRS, YFSETQ. The length of the CDR3 is 15 residues. The CDR3 region has the DNA TGCGCCAGCAGCCCCTCGGGGGGGGCTGGAAACACCATATATTTT. Its translation: CASSPSGGAGNTIYF.

The rearrangement joins TRBV5-1 to TRBJ2-7, with D unclear. The germline gives CDR1 SGHRS, CDR2 YFSETQ. Trimming took 3 bases from V and 0 from J, leaving 13 bases between them. This CDR3 is built from 15 residues. The CDR3 DNA reads TGCGCCAGCAGCTCCCGAACGGGCGGCTCCTACGAGCAGTACTTC. The encoded protein is CASSSRTGGSYEQYF.

This clone was seen more than once but under ten times. The chain combines TRBV30 with TRBJ2-3, with 10 positions matching TRBD2. Losses at the gene ends were 1 base for V and 6 bases for J; bases not matched to a gene: 7. The CDR3 has 15 residues. CDR1 and CDR2 from the germline V gene are GTSNPN and SVGIG (reference sequence). DNA for the CDR3: TGTGCCTGGAGTGCAGCGGGAGGGCCCTTTGATACGCAGTATTTT. Amino acids: CAWSAAGGPFDTQYF.

This clone was picked up one time. The chain has TRBV5-5 and TRBJ2-5; D gene ambiguous. This CDR3 is 13 amino acids long. Deletions cut 1 base from V and 4 bases from J, with 8 bases between. Per the germline V gene, CDR1 is SGHKS and CDR2 is YYEKEE (reference sequence). CDR3 residues: CASSLFTVETQYF. For the CDR3, the DNA is TGTGCCAGCAGCTTGTTTACTGTAGAGACCCAGTACTTC. Full variable domain (remainder filled in from reference TRBV5-5 and TRBJ2-5): DAGVTQSPTHLIKTRGQQVTLRCSPISGHKSVSWYQQVLGQGPQFIFQYYEKEERGRGNFPDRFSARQFPNYSSELNVNALLLGDSALYLCASSLFTVETQYFGPGTRLLVL.